This T cell receptor beta chain was captured by sequencing in a study of blood T cell repertoires in COVID-19. The repertoire was sequenced with immunoSEQ multiplex PCR; TCRdb's copy has only in-frame clones and lacks some. The table lists about 400,000 clones, 89% of them singletons, with approximately 1.2% in the top ten. The CDR3 runs 14 residues. V lost 5 bases and J lost 5; bases outside the gene matches: 0. Germline V gene sequence: CDR1 SGHRS, CDR2 YFSETQ. V gene TRBV5-1 combines with J gene TRBJ2-3; TRBD2 matches 15 bases. The receptor was derived from a man in his forties with acute or convalescent COVID-19. The sample was peripheral blood. The CDR3 nucleotides read TGCGCCAGCAGGGGACTAGCGGGAGGAGATACGCAGTATTTT. Its translation is CASRGLAGGDTQYF.